This T cell receptor beta chain was recorded in a study of shared clonotypes between healthy human individuals. Study-level information: Every donor yielded three CD4 naive, three CD4 memory, two CD8 naive and one CD8 memory plate.

Only one count was recorded for this clone. The germline V gene has CDR1 GTSNPN and CDR2 SVGIG (reference sequence). The CDR3 is 17 residues long. J was trimmed by 0 bases and V by 1 base; bases with no gene match: 6. Deep level was the assay's run setting. The table came from immunoSEQ multiplex PCR; TCRdb's copy has only in-frame clones and leaves some out. The sample carries about 2.5 million clones, 80% to 95% recorded once. This clonotype originated in a man younger than 35 in good health. Some clones in this sample may be carry-over from other donors' samples. Source material: naive CD4+ T cells from PBMCs. Subset given: CD45RA+ positively selected. The chain uses TRBV30 and TRBJ2-3, with TRBD2 matching 11 bases. Written as DNA, the CDR3 is TGTGCCTGGAGTGCCGGACGGACTAGCGGGAGCACAGATACGCAGTATTTT. It specifies CAWSAGRTSGSTDTQYF.